The source of this T cell receptor (beta chain) is a study of monozygotic twins with cystic fibrosis. Notes on the study in general: V usage most resembled the co-twin in 13 of 16 pairs.

Data came from immunoSEQ multiplex PCR; TCRdb stores just in-frame clones and leaves some out. The sample shows about 35,000 clones, approximately 72% of them seen only once. This CDR3 comprises 18 residues. Germline CDR1 and CDR2: LNHDA and SQIVND (reference sequence). The ends lost 6 bases at V and 0 bases at J; junction bases unmatched: 14. Concerning this clone itself: The antigen is undetermined.

V and J are TRBV19 and TRBJ1-5; TRBD1 aligns across 7 bases. The sequencing input was blood. This TCR came from a girl aged 10 to 17 with cystic fibrosis. This CDR3 is CASSARQGAAYSNQPQHF. The CDR3 coding sequence is TGTGCCAGTAGCGCCCGACAGGGTGCGGCGTATAGCAATCAGCCCCAGCATTTT. The complete variable domain, with remaining parts taken from reference TRBV19 and TRBJ1-5, reads DGGITQSPKYLFRKEGQNVTLSCEQNLNHDAMYWYRQDPGQGLRLIYYSQIVNDFQKGDIAEGYSVSREKKESFPLTVTSAQKNPTAFYLCASSARQGAAYSNQPQHFGDGTRLSIL.